This T cell receptor beta chain was profiled in a study of response to subunit inactivated influenza vaccine (dated by TCRdb to the late 2010s). Background on the whole study: To follow how T cells responded to a trivalent subunit inactivated influenza vaccine, the researchers relied on deep quantitative profiling of the T cell receptor repertoire. What the research found in general, with its limitations: It was suggested by the authors that each seasonal influenza vaccination may recruit only a limited number of new T cells.

Libraries were built with RT-PCR. The instrument given in TCRdb is Illumina HiSeq 2500. The public sequencing data were trimmed at Q25 with fastp and processed into clonotypes with MiXCR by TCRdb, which kept only in-frame beta chains. Each record represents a unique CDR3 protein, reported with the most common genes and DNA among its rows. The sample table contains under 850,000 distinct CDR3 sequences; only one count was recorded for around 20% of them. The ten largest clonotypes hold 11% of the sample. The germline V gene (reference sequence) supplies CDR1 DFQATT and CDR2 SNEGSKA. V gives up 3 bases and J gives up 4 bases, and the segment between their germline ends measures 13 bases. The CDR3, from cysteine to phenylalanine, totals 14 residues. Only the CDR3 region is kept as DNA, spanning 42 bases read in frame from base 1. Worth noting for this clonotype: The antigen this receptor binds is unknown. Base qualities are not recorded, but no much larger clone differs from it by a single base.

The chain links TRBV20-1 with TRBJ2-1; D gene: possibly TRBD1, on 6 matching bases. The receptor comes from a man between 45 and 60 years old who received an inactivated influenza vaccine. Donor details come from another sample of the same person, matched by shared clones. The specimen comprised PBMCs from blood, sampled 4 to 6 days after vaccination. CDR3 protein: CSASSTGEYNEQFF. The nucleotide sequence reads as follows: TGCAGTGCTAGCTCGACAGGCGAGTACAATGAGCAGTTCTTC.